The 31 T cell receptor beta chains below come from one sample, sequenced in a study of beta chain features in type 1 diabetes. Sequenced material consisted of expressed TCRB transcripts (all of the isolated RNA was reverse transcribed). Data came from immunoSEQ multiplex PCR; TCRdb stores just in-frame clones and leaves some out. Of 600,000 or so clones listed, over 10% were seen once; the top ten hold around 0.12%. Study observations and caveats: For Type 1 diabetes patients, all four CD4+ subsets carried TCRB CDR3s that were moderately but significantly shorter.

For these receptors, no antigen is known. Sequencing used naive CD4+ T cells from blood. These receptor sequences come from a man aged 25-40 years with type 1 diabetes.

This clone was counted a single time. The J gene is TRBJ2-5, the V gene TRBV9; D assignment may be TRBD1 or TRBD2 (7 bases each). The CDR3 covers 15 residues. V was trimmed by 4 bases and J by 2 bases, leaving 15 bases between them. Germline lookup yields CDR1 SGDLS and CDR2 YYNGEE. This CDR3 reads CASSLSGTAQETQYF. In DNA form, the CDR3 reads TGTGCCAGCAGCTTAAGCGGGACAGCTCAAGAGACCCAGTACTTC.

The CDR3: CASSPIWGSSGNTIYF. CDR3 bases: TGTGCCAGCAGCCCCATTTGGGGGAGCTCTGGAAACACCATATATTTT. This rearrangement joins TRBV13 to TRBJ1-3; D perhaps matches TRBD1 (5 bases). Trimming removed 5 bases from V and 0 bases from J, with 14 bases in between. Germline CDR1 and CDR2: PRHDT and FYEKMQ (reference sequence). The CDR3 totals 16 residues.

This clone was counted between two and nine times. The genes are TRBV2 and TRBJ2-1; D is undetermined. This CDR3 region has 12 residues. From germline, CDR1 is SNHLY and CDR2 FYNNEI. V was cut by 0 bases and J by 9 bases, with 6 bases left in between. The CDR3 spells CASSEARSEQFF. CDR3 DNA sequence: TGTGCCAGCAGTGAAGCCCGGAGTGAGCAGTTCTTC.

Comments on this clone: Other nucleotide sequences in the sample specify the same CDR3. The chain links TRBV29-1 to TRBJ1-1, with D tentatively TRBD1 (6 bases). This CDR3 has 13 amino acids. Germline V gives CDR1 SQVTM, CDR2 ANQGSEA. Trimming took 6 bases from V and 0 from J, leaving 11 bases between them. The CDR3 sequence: CSVEQGMNTEAFF. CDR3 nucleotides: TGCAGCGTCGAACAGGGTATGAACACTGAAGCTTTCTTT.

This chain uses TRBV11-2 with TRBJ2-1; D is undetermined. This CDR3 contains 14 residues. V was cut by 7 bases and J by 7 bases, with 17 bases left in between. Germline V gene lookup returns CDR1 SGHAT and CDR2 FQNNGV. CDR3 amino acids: CASTRTLVENEQFF. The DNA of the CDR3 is TGTGCCAGCACCCGAACCCTAGTGGAGAATGAGCAGTTCTTC.

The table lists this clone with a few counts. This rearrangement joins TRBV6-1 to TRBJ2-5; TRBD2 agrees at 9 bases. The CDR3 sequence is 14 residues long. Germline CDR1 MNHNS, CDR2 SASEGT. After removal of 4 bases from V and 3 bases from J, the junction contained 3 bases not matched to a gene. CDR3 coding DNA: TGTGCCAGCAGTGCAGGGACTAGCAAAGAGACCCAGTACTTC. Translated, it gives CASSAGTSKETQYF.

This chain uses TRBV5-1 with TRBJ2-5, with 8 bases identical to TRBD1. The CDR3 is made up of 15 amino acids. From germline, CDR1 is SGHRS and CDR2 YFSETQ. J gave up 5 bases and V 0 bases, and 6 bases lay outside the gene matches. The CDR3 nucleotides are TGCGCCAGCAGCTTGGCCGGGACAGGAGTGGAGACCCAGTACTTC. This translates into CASSLAGTGVETQYF.

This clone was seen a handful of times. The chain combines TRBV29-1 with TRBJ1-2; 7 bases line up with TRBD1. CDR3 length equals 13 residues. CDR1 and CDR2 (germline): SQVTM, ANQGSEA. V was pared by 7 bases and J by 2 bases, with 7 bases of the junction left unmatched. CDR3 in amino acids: CSAGGQLNYGYTF. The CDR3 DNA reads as TGCAGCGCGGGGGGACAGCTCAACTATGGCTACACCTTC.

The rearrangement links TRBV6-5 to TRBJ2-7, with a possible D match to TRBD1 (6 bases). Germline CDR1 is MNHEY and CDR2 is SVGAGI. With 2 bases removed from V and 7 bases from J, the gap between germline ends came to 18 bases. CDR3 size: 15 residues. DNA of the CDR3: TGTGCCAGCAGTTACCTAGGACAGCTCCCTAGGGAGCAGTACTTC. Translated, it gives CASSYLGQLPREQYF.

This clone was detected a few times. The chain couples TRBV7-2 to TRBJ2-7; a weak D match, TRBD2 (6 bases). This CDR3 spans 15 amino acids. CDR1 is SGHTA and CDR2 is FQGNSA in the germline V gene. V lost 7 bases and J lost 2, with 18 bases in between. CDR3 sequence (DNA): TGTGCCAGCACCGAAGCGGCGGGGTCGCCCTACGAGCAGTACTTC. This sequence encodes CASTEAAGSPYEQYF.

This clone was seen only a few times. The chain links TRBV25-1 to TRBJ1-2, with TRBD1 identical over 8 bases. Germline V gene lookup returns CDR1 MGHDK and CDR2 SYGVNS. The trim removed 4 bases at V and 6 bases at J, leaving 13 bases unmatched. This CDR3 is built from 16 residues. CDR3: CASSGGPGQDINGYTF. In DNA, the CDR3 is TGTGCCAGCAGTGGGGGACCGGGACAGGACATAAATGGCTACACCTTC.

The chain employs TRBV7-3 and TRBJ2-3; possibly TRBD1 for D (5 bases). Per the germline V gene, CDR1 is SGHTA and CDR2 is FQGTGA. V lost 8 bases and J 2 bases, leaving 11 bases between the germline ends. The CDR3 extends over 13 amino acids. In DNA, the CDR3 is TGTGCCAGCGGGCGACAGACCACAGATACGCAGTATTTT. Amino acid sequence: CASGRQTTDTQYF.

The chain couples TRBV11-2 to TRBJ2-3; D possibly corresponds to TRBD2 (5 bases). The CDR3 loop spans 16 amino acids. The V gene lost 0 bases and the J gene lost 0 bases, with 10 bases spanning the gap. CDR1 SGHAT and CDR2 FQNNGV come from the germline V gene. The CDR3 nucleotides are TGTGCCAGCAGCTTAGATGGCGGGTCTAGCACAGATACGCAGTATTTT. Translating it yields CASSLDGGSSTDTQYF.

CDR3 loop: CASSPSGTNPGYTF. Here the CDR3 DNA reads TGTGCCAGCAGCCCGTCTGGAACGAACCCCGGCTACACCTTC. The gene calls are TRBV9 and TRBJ1-2; D gene unclear. Trimming cost V 4 bases and J 8 bases, with 18 bases left between them. The CDR3 runs 14 residues. CDR1 is SGDLS and CDR2 is YYNGEE in the germline V gene.

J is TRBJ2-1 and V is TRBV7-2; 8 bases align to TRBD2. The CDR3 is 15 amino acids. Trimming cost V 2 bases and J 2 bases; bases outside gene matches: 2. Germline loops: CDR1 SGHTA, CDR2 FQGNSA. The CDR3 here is CASSLLAGPYNEQFF. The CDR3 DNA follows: TGTGCCAGCAGCTTACTAGCGGGCCCCTACAATGAGCAGTTCTTC.

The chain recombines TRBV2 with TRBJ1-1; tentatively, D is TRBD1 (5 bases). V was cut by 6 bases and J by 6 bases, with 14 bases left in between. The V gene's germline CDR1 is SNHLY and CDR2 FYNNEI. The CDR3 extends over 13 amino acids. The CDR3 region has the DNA TGTGCCAGCAGACCTGGGCAGGGTTCTGAAGCTTTCTTT. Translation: CASRPGQGSEAFF.

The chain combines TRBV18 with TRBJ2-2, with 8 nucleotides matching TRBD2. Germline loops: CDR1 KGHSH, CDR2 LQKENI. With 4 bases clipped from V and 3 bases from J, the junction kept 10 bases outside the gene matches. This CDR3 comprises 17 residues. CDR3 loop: CASSQLAGPRDTGELFF. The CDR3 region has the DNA TGTGCCAGCTCACAATTAGCGGGACCGCGGGACACCGGGGAGCTGTTTTTT.

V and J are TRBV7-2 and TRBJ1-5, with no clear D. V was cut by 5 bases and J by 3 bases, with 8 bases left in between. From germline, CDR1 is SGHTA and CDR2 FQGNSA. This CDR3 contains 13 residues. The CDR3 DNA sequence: TGTGCCAGCAGCCCGGGGAACAATCAGCCCCAGCATTTT. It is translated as CASSPGNNQPQHF.

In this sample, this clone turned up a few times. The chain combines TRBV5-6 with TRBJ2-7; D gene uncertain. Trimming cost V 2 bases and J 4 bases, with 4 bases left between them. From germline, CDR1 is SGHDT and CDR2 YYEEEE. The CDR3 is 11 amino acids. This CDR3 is CASSFRYEQYF. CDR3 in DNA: TGTGCCAGCAGCTTCAGGTACGAGCAGTACTTC.

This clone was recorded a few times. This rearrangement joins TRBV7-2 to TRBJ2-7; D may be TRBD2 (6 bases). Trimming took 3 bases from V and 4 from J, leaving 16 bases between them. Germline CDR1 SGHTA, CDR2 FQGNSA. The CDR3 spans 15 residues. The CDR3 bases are TGTGCCAGCAGCTTTATATTATCTCGGGAGTACGAGCAGTACTTC. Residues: CASSFILSREYEQYF.

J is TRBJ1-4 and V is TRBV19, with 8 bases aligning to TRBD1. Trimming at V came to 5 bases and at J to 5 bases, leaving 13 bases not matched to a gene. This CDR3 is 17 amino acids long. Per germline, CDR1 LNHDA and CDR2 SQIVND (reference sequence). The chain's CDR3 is CASSFRGPPALNEKLFF. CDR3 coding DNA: TGTGCCAGTAGTTTCAGGGGGCCGCCGGCCCTGAATGAAAAACTGTTTTTT.

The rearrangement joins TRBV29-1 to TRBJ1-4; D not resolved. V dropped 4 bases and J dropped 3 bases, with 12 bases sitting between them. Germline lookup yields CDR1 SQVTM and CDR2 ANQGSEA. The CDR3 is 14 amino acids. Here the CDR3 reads CSVGGEEANEKLFF. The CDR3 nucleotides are TGCAGCGTTGGTGGGGAAGAGGCTAATGAAAAACTGTTTTTT.

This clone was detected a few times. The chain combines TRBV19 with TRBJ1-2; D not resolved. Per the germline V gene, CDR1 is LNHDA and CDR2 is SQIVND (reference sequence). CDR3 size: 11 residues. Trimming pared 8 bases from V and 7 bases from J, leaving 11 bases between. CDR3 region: CASAARSGYTF. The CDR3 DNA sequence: TGTGCCAGTGCAGCGAGAAGTGGCTACACCTTC.

The CDR3 nucleotides read TGTGCCAGCAGTGAATGGCGGACAGGGAATAGTGGGGCCAACGTCCTGACTTTC. Its translation: CASSEWRTGNSGANVLTF. The chain links TRBV6-1 to TRBJ2-6; 8 nucleotides line up with TRBD1. The CDR3 has 18 amino acids. V shed 2 bases and J 3 bases; nucleotides not matched to a gene: 9. In germline, CDR1 is MNHNS, CDR2 SASEGT.

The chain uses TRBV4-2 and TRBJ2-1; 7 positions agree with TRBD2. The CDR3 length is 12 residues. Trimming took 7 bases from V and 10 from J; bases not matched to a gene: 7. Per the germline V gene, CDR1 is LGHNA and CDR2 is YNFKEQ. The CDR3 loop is CASIGGAGEQFF. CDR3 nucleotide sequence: TGTGCCAGCATCGGGGGAGCGGGAGAGCAGTTCTTC.

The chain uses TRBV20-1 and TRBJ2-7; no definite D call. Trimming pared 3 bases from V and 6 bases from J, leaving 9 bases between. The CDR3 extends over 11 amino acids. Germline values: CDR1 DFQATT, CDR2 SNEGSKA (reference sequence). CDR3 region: CSASSVAEQYF. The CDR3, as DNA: TGCAGTGCTAGTTCAGTGGCCGAGCAGTACTTC.

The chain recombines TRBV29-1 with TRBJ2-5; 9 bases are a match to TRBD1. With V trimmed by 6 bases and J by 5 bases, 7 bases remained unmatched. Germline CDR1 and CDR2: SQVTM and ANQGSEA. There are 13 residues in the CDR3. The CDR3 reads CSVLQGAWETQYF. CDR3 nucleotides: TGCAGCGTATTACAGGGGGCGTGGGAGACCCAGTACTTC.

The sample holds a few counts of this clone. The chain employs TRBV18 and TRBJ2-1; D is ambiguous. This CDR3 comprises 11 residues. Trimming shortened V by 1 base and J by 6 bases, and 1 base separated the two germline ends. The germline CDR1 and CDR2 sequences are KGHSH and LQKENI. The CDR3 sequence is CASSPLNEQFF. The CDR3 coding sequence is TGTGCCAGCTCACCACTCAATGAGCAGTTCTTC. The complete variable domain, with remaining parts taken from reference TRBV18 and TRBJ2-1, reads NAGVMQNPRHLVRRRGQEARLRCSPMKGHSHVYWYRQLPEEGLKFMVYLQKENIIDESGMPKERFSAEFPKEGPSILRIQQVVRGDSAAYFCASSPLNEQFFGPGTRLTVL.

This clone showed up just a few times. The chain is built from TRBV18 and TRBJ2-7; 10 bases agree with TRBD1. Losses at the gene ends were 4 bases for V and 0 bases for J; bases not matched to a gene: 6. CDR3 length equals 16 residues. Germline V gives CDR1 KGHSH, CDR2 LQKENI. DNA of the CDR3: TGTGCCAGCTCACTTCTCGGACAGGGGGACTCCTACGAGCAGTACTTC. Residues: CASSLLGQGDSYEQYF.

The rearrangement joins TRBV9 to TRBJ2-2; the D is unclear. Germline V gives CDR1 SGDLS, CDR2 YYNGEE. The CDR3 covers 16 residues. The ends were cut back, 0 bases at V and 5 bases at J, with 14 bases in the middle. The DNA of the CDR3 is TGTGCCAGCAGCGTAGCTTCCGGCTCCGGAACCGGGGAGCTGTTTTTT. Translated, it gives CASSVASGSGTGELFF.

The CDR3 nucleotides are TGTGCCAGCAGCCTTGAGGGGACCTACAATGAGCAGTTCTTC. Translated, it gives CASSLEGTYNEQFF. The chain uses TRBV7-3 and TRBJ2-1; D possibly uses TRBD1 or TRBD2 (5 bases each). Germline V gene lookup returns CDR1 SGHTA and CDR2 FQGTGA. V shed 5 bases and J shed 2 bases, with 10 bases lying between them. The CDR3 runs to 14 residues.